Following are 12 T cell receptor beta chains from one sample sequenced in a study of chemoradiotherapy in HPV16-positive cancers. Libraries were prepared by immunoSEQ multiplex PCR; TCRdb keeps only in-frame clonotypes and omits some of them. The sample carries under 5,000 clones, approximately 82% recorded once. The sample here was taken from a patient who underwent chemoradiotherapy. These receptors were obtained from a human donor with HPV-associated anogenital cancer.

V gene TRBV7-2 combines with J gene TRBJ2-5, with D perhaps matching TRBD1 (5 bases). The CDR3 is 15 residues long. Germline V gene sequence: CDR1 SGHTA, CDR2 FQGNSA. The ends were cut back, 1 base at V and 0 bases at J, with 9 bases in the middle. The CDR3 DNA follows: TGTGCCAGCAGCTTAGTCCAAGGGGACCAAGAGACCCAGTACTTC. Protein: CASSLVQGDQETQYF.

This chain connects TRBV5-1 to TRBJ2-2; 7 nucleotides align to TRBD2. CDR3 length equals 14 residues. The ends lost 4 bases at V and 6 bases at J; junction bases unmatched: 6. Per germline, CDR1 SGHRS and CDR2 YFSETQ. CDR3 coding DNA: TGCGCCAGCAGCCCTATCGCGGGGGCCGGGGAGCTGTTTTTT. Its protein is CASSPIAGAGELFF.

CDR3 nucleotide sequence: TGTGCCAGCAGCTTAGGACAGGGCCTCGAGCAGTACTTC. It is translated as CASSLGQGLEQYF. The gene calls are TRBV7-2 and TRBJ2-7; 7 bases map to TRBD1. Per the germline V gene, CDR1 is SGHTA and CDR2 is FQGNSA. V lost 1 base, J lost 6 bases, and 3 bases stayed unmatched. The CDR3 has 13 residues.

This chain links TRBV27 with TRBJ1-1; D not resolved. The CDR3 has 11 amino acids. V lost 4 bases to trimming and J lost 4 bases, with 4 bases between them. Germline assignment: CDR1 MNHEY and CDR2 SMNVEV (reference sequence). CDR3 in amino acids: CASSSRTEAFF. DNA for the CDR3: TGTGCCAGCAGTTCCCGCACTGAAGCTTTCTTT.

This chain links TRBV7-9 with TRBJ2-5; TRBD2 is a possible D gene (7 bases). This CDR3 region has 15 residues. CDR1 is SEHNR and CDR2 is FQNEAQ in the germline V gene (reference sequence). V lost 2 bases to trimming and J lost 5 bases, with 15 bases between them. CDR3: CASSLSAGAVETQYF. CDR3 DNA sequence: TGTGCCAGCAGCTTATCGGCGGGGGCCGTTGAGACCCAGTACTTC. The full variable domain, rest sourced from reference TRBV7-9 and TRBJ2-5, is DTGVSQNPRHKITKRGQNVTFRCDPISEHNRLYWYRQTLGQGPEFLTYFQNEAQLEKSRLLSDRFSAERPKGSFSTLEIQRTEQGDSAMYLCASSLSAGAVETQYFGPGTRLLVL.

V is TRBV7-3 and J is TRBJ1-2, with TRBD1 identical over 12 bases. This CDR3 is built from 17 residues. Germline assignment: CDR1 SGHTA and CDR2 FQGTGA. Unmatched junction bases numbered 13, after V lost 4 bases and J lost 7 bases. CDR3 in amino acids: CASSSTGTRDRGPGYTF. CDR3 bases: TGTGCCAGCAGCTCCACCGGGACCCGGGACAGGGGGCCTGGCTACACCTTC.

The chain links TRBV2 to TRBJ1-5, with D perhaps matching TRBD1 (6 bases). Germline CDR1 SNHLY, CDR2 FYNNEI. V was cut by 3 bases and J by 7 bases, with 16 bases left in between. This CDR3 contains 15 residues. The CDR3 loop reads CASSDVGGSWQPQHF. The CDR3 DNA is TGTGCCAGCAGTGATGTAGGGGGAAGTTGGCAGCCCCAGCATTTT.

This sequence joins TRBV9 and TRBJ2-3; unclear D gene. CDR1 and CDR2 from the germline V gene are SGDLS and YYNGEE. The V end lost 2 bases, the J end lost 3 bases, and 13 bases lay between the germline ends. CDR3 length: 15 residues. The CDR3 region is CASSVGAGPTDTQYF. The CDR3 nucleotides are TGTGCCAGCAGCGTTGGTGCCGGTCCTACAGATACGCAGTATTTT.

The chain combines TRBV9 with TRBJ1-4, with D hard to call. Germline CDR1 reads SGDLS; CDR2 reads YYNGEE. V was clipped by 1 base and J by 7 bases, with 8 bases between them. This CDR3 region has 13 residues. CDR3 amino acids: CASSVRPGEKLFF. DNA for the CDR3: TGTGCCAGCAGCGTACGCCCGGGTGAAAAACTGTTTTTT.

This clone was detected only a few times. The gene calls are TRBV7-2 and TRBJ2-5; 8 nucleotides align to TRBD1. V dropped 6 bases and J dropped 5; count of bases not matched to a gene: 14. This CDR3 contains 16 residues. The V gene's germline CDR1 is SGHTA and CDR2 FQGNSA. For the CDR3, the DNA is TGTGCCAGCAGGAAAGGACCCGGGACAGGAGGCGAGACCCAGTACTTC. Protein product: CASRKGPGTGGETQYF. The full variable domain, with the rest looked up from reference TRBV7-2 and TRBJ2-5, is GAGVSQSPSNKVTEKGKDVELRCDPISGHTALYWYRQSLGQGLEFLIYFQGNSAPDKSGLPSDRFSAERTGGSVSTLTIQRTQQEDSAVYLCASRKGPGTGGETQYFGPGTRLLVL.

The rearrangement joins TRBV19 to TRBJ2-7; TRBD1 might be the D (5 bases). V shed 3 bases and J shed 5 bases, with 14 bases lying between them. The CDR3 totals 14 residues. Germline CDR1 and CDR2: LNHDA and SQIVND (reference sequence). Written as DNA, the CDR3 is TGTGCCAGTAGTATCGAAGCCCAGGGAAACGAGCAGTACTTC. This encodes CASSIEAQGNEQYF.

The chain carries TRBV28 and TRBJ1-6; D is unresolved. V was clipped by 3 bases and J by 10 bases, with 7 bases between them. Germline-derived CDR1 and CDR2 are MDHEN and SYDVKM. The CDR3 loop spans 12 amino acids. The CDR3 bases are TGTGCCAGCAGTTTGGGGAAATCACCCCTCCACTTT. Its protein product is CASSLGKSPLHF.